The clone carrying this T cell receptor beta chain was counted only a few times. These data originate in a study of T-cell memory formation after mild COVID-19. TCRdb reprocessed the 5' RACE reads with MiXCR, giving one entry per CDR3 protein. The sample carries roughly 310,000 distinct CDR3 sequences, less than 20% recorded once. CDR3 length: 14 residues. Germline CDR1 MNHEY, CDR2 SVGAGI. V lost 5 bases and J lost 4; bases outside the gene matches: 5. This rearrangement joins TRBV6-5 to TRBJ2-1; TRBD2 matches at 7 bases. Sequenced input: PBMCs or a T cell subset sorted from them (not recorded which). This TCR came from a young man who had mild COVID-19 (a few samples of this study predate the infection). Cell type and time point are not known. For the CDR3, the DNA is TGTGCCAGCAGTCGGACTAGAAGATACAATGAGCAGTTCTTC. Amino acid sequence: CASSRTRRYNEQFF.